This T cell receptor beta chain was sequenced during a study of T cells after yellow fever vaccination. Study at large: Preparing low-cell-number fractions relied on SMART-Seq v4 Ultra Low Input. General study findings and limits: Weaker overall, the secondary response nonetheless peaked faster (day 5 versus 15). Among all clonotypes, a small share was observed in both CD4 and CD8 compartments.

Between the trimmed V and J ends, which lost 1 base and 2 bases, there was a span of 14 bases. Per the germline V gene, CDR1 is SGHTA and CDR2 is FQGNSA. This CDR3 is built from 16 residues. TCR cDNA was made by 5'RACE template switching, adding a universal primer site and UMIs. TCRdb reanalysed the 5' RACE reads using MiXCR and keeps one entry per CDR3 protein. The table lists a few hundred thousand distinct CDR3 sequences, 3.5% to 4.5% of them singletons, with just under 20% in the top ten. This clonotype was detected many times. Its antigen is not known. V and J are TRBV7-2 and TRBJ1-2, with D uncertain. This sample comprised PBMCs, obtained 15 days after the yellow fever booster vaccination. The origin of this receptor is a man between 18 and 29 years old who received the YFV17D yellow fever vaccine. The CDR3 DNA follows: TGTGCCAGCAGCTTAGTTGCAACGACTGGGAACTATGGCTACACCTTC. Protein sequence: CASSLVATTGNYGYTF.